The clone carrying this T cell receptor (beta chain) was counted a few times. V was shortened by 2 bases and J by 0 bases, with 7 bases between the two germline ends. The CDR3 covers 14 residues. Germline values: CDR1 MNHEY, CDR2 SVGAGI. Clones were read by immunoSEQ multiplex PCR, and TCRdb kept only the in-frame ones, dropping some. Of roughly 64,000 clones in the sample, around 81% were seen once. This record belongs to a study of T cells in localized non-small cell lung cancer. This clonotype was obtained from a man between 40 and 75 years old with stage II lung adenocarcinoma. The chain links TRBV6-5 to TRBJ1-1; a possible D gene is TRBD1 (6 bases). The sequenced sample was PBMCs, obtained before any cancer treatment. In DNA form, the CDR3 reads TGTGCCAGCAGTTACAGACAGGTGAACACTGAAGCTTTCTTT. Its protein product is CASSYRQVNTEAFF.